This entry describes one T cell receptor beta chain. Its binding antigen is unknown. No much larger clonotype is one base removed from it; base qualities were not supplied. Additional DNA sequences in this sample encode the identical CDR3. This entry belongs to a study of T cells in localized non-small cell lung cancer (dated by TCRdb to 2018 to 2020). About the full investigation: The study analyzed T cell repertoires of roughly 220 early-stage NSCLC patients, comparing tumors and uninvolved tumor-adjacent lungs. All 250 or so NSCLC patients in the cohort were treatment-naive and had localized lung tumors that were resected. NSCLC patients had a mean age of roughly 64 years, and approximately 140 were male and more than 90 female. General findings and caveats noted by the study authors: Because multi-region tumor sequencing was not done, intratumor heterogeneity could not be ruled out. The highest T cell clonality was observed in uninvolved tumor-adjacent lung, where clonality exceeded that of tumor, suggesting that antigenic responses were more focused in uninvolved tumor-adjacent lung. Longer overall survival was associated with higher blood T cell density, whereas shorter survival was associated with higher adjacent-lung clonality. A median of around 57 of the top 100 tumor clones were detected in paired uninvolved adjacent lung, and approximately 28 of these tumor clones were also found among the top 100 clones of the paired uninvolved adjacent lung. Since the design was exploratory, TCR variables were selected using unadjusted p-values with no false-discovery rate correction.

At diagnosis, tumor, uninvolved tumor-adjacent lung and peripheral blood were collected and then preserved as a mix of FFPE and fresh-frozen material. For TCR repertoire profiling, the blood samples were analyzed as peripheral blood mononuclear cells. The immunoSEQ Assay was used to sequence TCR beta CDR3 regions from DNA. From the authors' description of their analysis: To compute T cell density, TCR beta template counts were normalized to usable DNA, which was estimated by amplifying housekeeping genes. Richness was estimated with the preseqR package, extrapolating to 400,000 templates for PBMC samples and 120,000 templates for tissue samples. Clonality was defined by subtracting Pielou's evenness from one. Tissue-enriched TCRs were identified through differential abundance testing performed on productive amino-acid clonotypes, with a minimum total count of 5 and an alpha of 0.1. The Jaccard Index and the Morisita Overlap Index were used to measure how much the repertoires overlapped between compartments. GLIPH grouped TCR beta CDR3s together with public tetramer-defined viral CDR3s, and a viral motif had to include at least three viral sequences and also show V-gene enrichment. TCRdb took over this immuneACCESS table, retaining in-frame rearrangements with V and J assigned. Such tables are incomplete; in checked studies, under half of the missing clones stem from an unresolved V gene, and the remainder is unexplained. That table gives V, J and clone size, and the DNA gave D and trimming. The sample table contains fewer than 40,000 clones; only one count was recorded for around 90% of them. The ten largest clones add up to roughly 17% of the sample.

Inclusive of the bounding cysteine and phenylalanine, the CDR3 is 11 residues long. The retained sequence is limited to the CDR3, 33 bases, with the frame set at the first base. The germline V gene (reference sequence) yields DFQATT for CDR1 and SNEGSKA for CDR2. V is pared back by 1 base and J by 5 bases, with 5 bases lying between the germline termini. The chain links TRBV20-1 with TRBJ2-5; the D gene is unclear. The specimen comprised peripheral blood mononuclear cells, sampled before any cancer treatment. The sequence came from a man aged 35 to 69 with stage III lung adenocarcinoma. The DNA sequence is TGCAGTGCTAGAGTCGGGGAGACCCAGTACTTC. Its translation is CSARVGETQYF.